These T cell receptor beta chains were read from a single sample in a study of blood T cell repertoires in COVID-19. Sequenced by immunoSEQ multiplex PCR; TCRdb stores in-frame clones only, minus some. This table has just under 350,000 clones, more than 75% appearing once. Sequencing was performed on peripheral blood. These receptors were obtained from a woman aged 18-35 years who had recovered from COVID-19. Both conserved end residues are part of each CDR3. The order of the fields is J gene, D gene, clone size, V gene, CDR3 DNA, CDR3 protein. D genes are given only for firm matches. Expanded clones are given a class, and other clones once, few, many or no size at all.

j_gene: TRBJ2-4; d_gene: -; abundance: -; v_gene: TRBV18; CDR3nt: TGTGCCAGCTCACCGACAGATACTGAAAACATTCAGTACTTC; CDR3aa: CASSPTDTENIQYF
j_gene: TRBJ2-4; d_gene: TRBD1; abundance: -; v_gene: TRBV30; CDR3nt: TGTGCCTGGAGTCCCCAATTTTCCGGGACAGTCGTAAACATTCAGTACTTC; CDR3aa: CAWSPQFSGTVVNIQYF
j_gene: TRBJ2-1; d_gene: TRBD2; abundance: -; v_gene: TRBV19; CDR3nt: TGTGCCAGTAGTTATCGATCAGCGGGAGGGAACAATGAGCAGTTCTTC; CDR3aa: CASSYRSAGGNNEQFF
j_gene: TRBJ2-4; d_gene: -; abundance: -; v_gene: TRBV7-9; CDR3nt: TGTGCCAGCAGCTTAGAAAGGACAGGAGGGTTTCGAGCTGGCATTCAGTACTTC; CDR3aa: CASSLERTGGFRAGIQYF
j_gene: TRBJ2-5; d_gene: -; abundance: -; v_gene: TRBV20-1; CDR3nt: TGCAGTGCTAGGTATCCGGAGACCCAGTACTTC; CDR3aa: CSARYPETQYF
j_gene: TRBJ1-4; d_gene: -; abundance: -; v_gene: TRBV7-7; CDR3nt: TGTGCCAGCAGCTTAGAACAGGGAACTAATGAAAAACTGTTTTTT; CDR3aa: CASSLEQGTNEKLFF
j_gene: TRBJ1-5; d_gene: TRBD1; abundance: -; v_gene: TRBV5-6; CDR3nt: TGTGCCAGCAGCTCGGGACAGAGGGGACAGCCCCAGCATTTT; CDR3aa: CASSSGQRGQPQHF
j_gene: TRBJ2-3; d_gene: TRBD2; abundance: -; v_gene: TRBV7-2; CDR3nt: TGTGCCAGCAGCTTAGTGATAACGGGAGGACAAGATACGCAGTATTTT; CDR3aa: CASSLVITGGQDTQYF
j_gene: TRBJ1-2; d_gene: TRBD1; abundance: -; v_gene: TRBV27; CDR3nt: TGTGCCAGCAGTCCACAGGGGAGTTTTTCCCATGGCTACACCTTC; CDR3aa: CASSPQGSFSHGYTF
j_gene: TRBJ1-2; d_gene: -; abundance: -; v_gene: TRBV29-1; CDR3nt: TGCAGCGTTGAATTAAGGGAGTCCTATGGCTACACCTTC; CDR3aa: CSVELRESYGYTF
j_gene: TRBJ1-2; d_gene: -; abundance: -; v_gene: TRBV5-5; CDR3nt: TGTGCCAGCAGTTCCGGGCAGGGACTAGATGGCTACACCTTC; CDR3aa: CASSSGQGLDGYTF
j_gene: TRBJ2-5; d_gene: -; abundance: -; v_gene: TRBV12-3/TRBV12-4; CDR3nt: TGTGCCAGCAGCACTTCCCAGGTTACCCAGTACTTC; CDR3aa: CASSTSQVTQYF
j_gene: TRBJ2-1; d_gene: TRBD1; abundance: -; v_gene: TRBV30; CDR3nt: TGTGCCTGGAGTGACCAGGGGGCGTCGCAGTTCTTC; CDR3aa: CAWSDQGASQFF
j_gene: TRBJ2-5; d_gene: TRBD2; abundance: -; v_gene: TRBV5-1; CDR3nt: TGCGCCAGCAGCGGGCTAGCGGGAGAAGAGACCCAGTACTTC; CDR3aa: CASSGLAGEETQYF
j_gene: TRBJ2-1; d_gene: TRBD2; abundance: -; v_gene: TRBV5-1; CDR3nt: TGCGCCAGCAGCTTGGTGGAGCTAGCGGGGGGATATGAGCAGTTCTTC; CDR3aa: CASSLVELAGGYEQFF
j_gene: TRBJ1-3; d_gene: TRBD1; abundance: -; v_gene: TRBV12-5; CDR3nt: TGTGCTAGTGCTTTCGGACAGGGAGGAAACACCATATATTTT; CDR3aa: CASAFGQGGNTIYF
j_gene: TRBJ1-1; d_gene: -; abundance: -; v_gene: TRBV12-3/TRBV12-4; CDR3nt: TGTGCCAGCAGTTTATACGGCGGCCTTGAAGCTTTCTTT; CDR3aa: CASSLYGGLEAFF
j_gene: TRBJ2-6; d_gene: TRBD1; abundance: -; v_gene: TRBV5-1; CDR3nt: TGCGCCAGCAGCTGGGACAGGGGGTCTGGGGCCAACGTCCTGACTTTC; CDR3aa: CASSWDRGSGANVLTF
j_gene: TRBJ2-2; d_gene: TRBD1; abundance: -; v_gene: TRBV10-3; CDR3nt: TGTGCCATCAGTGAAAGGGGGACAGGTCCTACCGGGGAGCTGTTTTTT; CDR3aa: CAISERGTGPTGELFF
j_gene: TRBJ1-4; d_gene: -; abundance: -; v_gene: TRBV27; CDR3nt: TGTGCCAGCAGTTACCTCAGGGGAGCAACTAATGAAAAACTGTTTTTT; CDR3aa: CASSYLRGATNEKLFF
j_gene: TRBJ1-5; d_gene: -; abundance: -; v_gene: TRBV4-1; CDR3nt: TGCGCCAGCAGCCAAGAAACAGGCATTCAGCCCCAGCATTTT; CDR3aa: CASSQETGIQPQHF
j_gene: TRBJ1-1; d_gene: -; abundance: -; v_gene: TRBV7-2; CDR3nt: TGTGCCAGCAGCGTCTCAGGGGTTCAGAACACTGAAGCTTTCTTT; CDR3aa: CASSVSGVQNTEAFF
j_gene: TRBJ2-5; d_gene: TRBD1; abundance: once; v_gene: TRBV6-1; CDR3nt: TGTGCCAGCAGTGAAAGGACAGGGCGGAGGACCCAGTACTTC; CDR3aa: CASSERTGRRTQYF
j_gene: TRBJ2-5; d_gene: TRBD1; abundance: -; v_gene: TRBV19; CDR3nt: TGTGCCAGTAGTAGGGACAGACAAGAGACCCAGTACTTC; CDR3aa: CASSRDRQETQYF
j_gene: TRBJ1-2; d_gene: TRBD1; abundance: -; v_gene: TRBV2; CDR3nt: TGTGCCAGCACCAGGACAGGGTACGGCTACACCTTC; CDR3aa: CASTRTGYGYTF
j_gene: TRBJ1-2; d_gene: -; abundance: -; v_gene: TRBV27; CDR3nt: TGTGCCAGCAGTTTATCGGGGACTGCGTATGGCTACACCTTC; CDR3aa: CASSLSGTAYGYTF
j_gene: TRBJ1-2; d_gene: -; abundance: -; v_gene: TRBV4-3; CDR3nt: TGCGCCAGCAGCCAGGGTCTCCGGAGGAGACCTAACTATGGCTACACCTTC; CDR3aa: CASSQGLRRRPNYGYTF
j_gene: TRBJ1-2; d_gene: -; abundance: -; v_gene: TRBV3-1/TRBV3-2; CDR3nt: TGTGCCAGCAGCCAAGAGTTAGGAGGGCGTGGTGGCTACACCTTC; CDR3aa: CASSQELGGRGGYTF
j_gene: TRBJ2-1; d_gene: TRBD2; abundance: -; v_gene: TRBV4-3; CDR3nt: TGCGCCAGCAGCCAAGATTGGGCTAGCGGGAGCAATGAGCAGTTCTTC; CDR3aa: CASSQDWASGSNEQFF
j_gene: TRBJ2-3; d_gene: -; abundance: -; v_gene: TRBV27; CDR3nt: TGTGCCAGCAATCGTCGGCGGGATGGGACAGATACGCAGTATTTT; CDR3aa: CASNRRRDGTDTQYF
j_gene: TRBJ1-2; d_gene: -; abundance: -; v_gene: TRBV5-1; CDR3nt: TGCGCCAGCAGCTTGGCCCCCAGGGAGGATGGCTACACCTTC; CDR3aa: CASSLAPREDGYTF
j_gene: TRBJ2-1; d_gene: TRBD2; abundance: once; v_gene: TRBV11-3; CDR3nt: TGTGCCAGCAGCCCAGGGGCCGCTAGCGGGAGTGGTCCGTTCTTC; CDR3aa: CASSPGAASGSGPFF
j_gene: TRBJ1-6; d_gene: -; abundance: -; v_gene: TRBV10-3; CDR3nt: TGTGCCATCAGTGAGTCTAACCAGGGGCGACGATCACCCCTCCACTTT; CDR3aa: CAISESNQGRRSPLHF
j_gene: TRBJ2-1; d_gene: TRBD2; abundance: once; v_gene: TRBV10-1; CDR3nt: TGCGCCAGCAGTGAGGGGGGGACTAGCGGAATACTTAATGAGCAGTTCTTC; CDR3aa: CASSEGGTSGILNEQFF
j_gene: TRBJ2-1; d_gene: TRBD2; abundance: -; v_gene: TRBV6-6; CDR3nt: TGTGCCAGCAGTCTACGTTCCGTACCTAGCGGGAGGGCCCACTATGAGCAGTTCTTC; CDR3aa: CASSLRSVPSGRAHYEQFF
j_gene: TRBJ1-4; d_gene: TRBD1; abundance: -; v_gene: TRBV20-1; CDR3nt: TGCAGTGCTAGTTCCGGGACAGCACTCGAACCCGTTTTT; CDR3aa: CSASSGTALEPVF
j_gene: TRBJ1-1; d_gene: TRBD1; abundance: -; v_gene: TRBV7-9; CDR3nt: TGTGCCAGCAGCAAGGCGGGACAGCTGAACACTGAAGCTTTCTTT; CDR3aa: CASSKAGQLNTEAFF
j_gene: TRBJ2-1; d_gene: TRBD2; abundance: many; v_gene: TRBV24-1; CDR3nt: TGTGCCACCAGTGACCAGGGACTAGACTACAATGAGCAGTTCTTC; CDR3aa: CATSDQGLDYNEQFF
j_gene: TRBJ1-4; d_gene: -; abundance: -; v_gene: TRBV7-8; CDR3nt: TGTGCCAGCAGCACCCAGGCTTACGATGCAACTAATGAAAAACTGTTTTTT; CDR3aa: CASSTQAYDATNEKLFF
j_gene: TRBJ1-5; d_gene: -; abundance: -; v_gene: TRBV9; CDR3nt: TGTGCCAGCAGCTCTCAGGGAAATCAGCCCCAGCATTTT; CDR3aa: CASSSQGNQPQHF
j_gene: TRBJ1-4; d_gene: -; abundance: -; v_gene: TRBV5-6; CDR3nt: TGTGCCAGCAGAAAGATACAACAGATAAATGAAAAACTGTTTTTT; CDR3aa: CASRKIQQINEKLFF
j_gene: TRBJ1-2; d_gene: TRBD1; abundance: -; v_gene: TRBV11-2; CDR3nt: TGTGCCAGCAGCTTAGCCCGGGACAGGGGAGGCTACACCTTC; CDR3aa: CASSLARDRGGYTF